The TCR beta chain described here comes from a study of cytomegalovirus exposure and HLA in healthy donors. With 6 bases clipped from V and 5 bases from J, the junction kept 8 bases outside the gene matches. The length of the CDR3 is 14 residues. Germline V CDR1 and CDR2: SNHLY, FYNNEI. Use of 60 Vbeta and 13 Jbeta primers characterized the PCR. The repertoire was sequenced with immunoSEQ multiplex PCR; TCRdb's copy has only in-frame clones and lacks some. The sample holds roughly 150,000 clones; roughly 80% are singletons and the top ten take around 3.2%. This sequence originates from a male donor in good health and CMV-seronegative. The V call is TRBV2, the J call TRBJ2-7, with 9 bases identical to TRBD1. The sample comprised PBMCs. The DNA for the CDR3 is TGTGCCAGCAGGGAGGACAGGGGTCGAAACGAGCAGTACTTC. The encoded protein is CASREDRGRNEQYF.